The 30 T cell receptor beta chains in this list originate from one sample, sequenced in a study of vaccination and CD4 T cells after COVID-19. An Oncomine TCR Beta short-read assay was used to sequence the DNA from cultured CD4+ T cells. The authors extracted genomic DNA from cultured CD4+ T cells. TCRdb recomputed calls from the PCR reads with MiXCR, one row per CDR3 protein. The table records thousands of distinct CDR3 sequences, 35% to 45% of them present only once. Treatment of the sample: approximately nine-day PBMC culture with coronavirus spike peptide pools or control peptides (ViraFEST assay). Those CD4+ T cells from the unexposed donor predate the COVID-19 pandemic (2011-2018). What these receptors recognize is not known. The sequencing sample was made of CD4+ T cells from blood, cultured in vitro. These receptors were collected from a human donor in good health.

The chain joins TRBV2 to TRBJ2-1, with a tentative D call TRBD2 (6 bases). Deletions cut 4 bases from V and 7 bases from J, with 14 bases between. The CDR3 is made up of 14 amino acids. CDR1 SNHLY and CDR2 FYNNEI come from the germline V gene. This CDR3 is CASSATYGGNEQFF. CDR3 coding DNA: TGTGCCAGCAGTGCCACGTACGGGGGAAATGAGCAGTTCTTC.

This clonotype was recorded a few times. The chain is built from TRBV20-1 and TRBJ1-6; D gene unclear. CDR3 length equals 16 residues. CDR1 and CDR2 (germline): DFQATT, SNEGSKA (reference sequence). The V and J ends lost 6 bases and 0 bases respectively, with 15 bases between them. Written as DNA, the CDR3 is TGCAGTGCAAGAAAGGAGTCAAACTCCTATAATTCACCCCTCCACTTT. It yields the protein CSARKESNSYNSPLHF.

J is TRBJ1-1 and V is TRBV6-1; no clear D. V lost 7 bases, J lost 0 bases, and 3 bases lay in between. This CDR3 has 11 amino acids. The germline gives CDR1 MNHNS, CDR2 SASEGT. The CDR3 region has the DNA TGTGCCAGCACACTGAACACTGAAGCTTTCTTT. Translated, it gives CASTLNTEAFF.

The gene calls are TRBV6-2 or TRBV6-3 and TRBJ2-1, with TRBD2 matching 10 bases. The V gene end was trimmed by 0 bases and the J gene end by 6 bases; junction bases not matched to a gene: 8. This CDR3 spans 17 amino acids. CDR1 is MNHEY and CDR2 is SVGEGT in the germline V gene. The CDR3 sequence: CASSYSIGASGSNEQFF. CDR3 DNA sequence: TGTGCCAGCAGTTACTCCATCGGGGCTAGCGGGAGCAATGAGCAGTTCTTC.

V and J are TRBV7-3 and TRBJ1-5; tentative D call: TRBD1 (5 bases). The CDR3 loop spans 15 amino acids. Looked up from germline, CDR1 is SGHTA and CDR2 is FQGTGA. V was shortened by 3 bases and J by 2 bases, with 11 bases between the two germline ends. The CDR3 DNA follows: TGTGCCAGCAGCTTCTGTCAGGGTCGCAATCAGCCCCAGCATTTT. It specifies CASSFCQGRNQPQHF.

The rearrangement uses TRBV7-2 and TRBJ2-7, with D possibly matching TRBD1 (5 bases). Germline loops: CDR1 SGHTA, CDR2 FQGNSA. This CDR3 region has 15 residues. The V end was cut by 2 bases, the J end by 4 bases, with 15 bases between. CDR3 DNA sequence: TGTGCCAGCAGCTTAAGGGGCGGTCCTGGGTACGAGCAGTACTTC. This codes for CASSLRGGPGYEQYF.

The chain carries TRBV11-3 and TRBJ2-5, with D perhaps TRBD1 or TRBD2 (5 bases each). The CDR3 sequence is 17 residues long. Germline V gene sequence: CDR1 SGHNT, CDR2 YENEEA. Trimming cost V 5 bases and J 1 base, with 20 bases left between them. The CDR3 here is CASSNYPGQRGQETQYF. The CDR3 coding sequence is TGTGCCAGCAGCAATTACCCCGGGCAGAGGGGCCAAGAGACCCAGTACTTC.

V is TRBV28 and J is TRBJ1-1; a weak D match, TRBD1 (5 bases). Trimming pared 6 bases from V and 13 bases from J, leaving 18 bases between. CDR3 length: 12 residues. The germline V gene encodes CDR1 MDHEN and CDR2 SYDVKM. The CDR3 sequence: CASSSYTGTVFF. CDR3 bases: TGTGCCAGCAGCTCGTATACCGGGACCGTTTTCTTT.

This clonotype was counted between two and nine times. This sequence joins TRBV25-1 and TRBJ1-2; D call uncertain. Deletions cut 4 bases from V and 8 bases from J, with 20 bases between. Germline CDR1 and CDR2: MGHDK and SYGVNS. The CDR3 runs 15 residues. CDR3 sequence: CASSAPKPLVSGYTF. In DNA form, the CDR3 reads TGTGCCAGCAGTGCGCCAAAACCCCTTGTATCGGGCTACACCTTC.

This chain links TRBV9 with TRBJ1-2; 8 nucleotides agree with TRBD1. The CDR3 is made up of 15 amino acids. The ends lost 3 bases at V and 0 bases at J; junction bases unmatched: 4. CDR1 SGDLS and CDR2 YYNGEE come from the germline V gene. In nucleotides, the CDR3 is TGTGCCAGCAGCGCCCACAGGGGGGCTAACTATGGCTACACCTTC. It specifies CASSAHRGANYGYTF.

The rearrangement joins TRBV10-3 to TRBJ1-3; D is perhaps TRBD1 (6 bases). Germline CDR1 is ENHRY and CDR2 is SYGVKD. Trimming shortened V by 6 bases and J by 0 bases, and 6 bases separated the two germline ends. CDR3 length: 13 amino acids. This chain's CDR3 is CAIRDSSGNTIYF. In DNA, the CDR3 is TGTGCCATCAGGGACAGCTCTGGAAACACCATATATTTT.

The chain joins TRBV30 to TRBJ1-2; the match to TRBD1 covers 10 bases. The germline CDR1 and CDR2 sequences are GTSNPN and SVGIG (reference sequence). The CDR3 runs 15 residues. J was trimmed by 8 bases and V by 5 bases; bases with no gene match: 14. Here the CDR3 DNA reads TGTGCCTGGGAGGGGACAGGGGTCGCGTTGGGAGGCTACACCTTC. As protein: CAWEGTGVALGGYTF.

This clonotype was detected a few times. This rearrangement joins TRBV20-1 to TRBJ2-7; 14 nucleotides align to TRBD2. This CDR3 is built from 14 residues. Losses at the gene ends were 7 bases for V and 5 bases for J; bases not matched to a gene: 7. Germline V gene sequence: CDR1 DFQATT, CDR2 SNEGSKA (reference sequence). CDR3 residues: CSGRGLAGVNEQYF. The DNA of the CDR3 is TGCAGTGGGAGGGGACTAGCGGGAGTAAACGAGCAGTACTTC.

V usage is TRBV2 and J usage is TRBJ1-5, with TRBD1 as a possible D gene (5 bases). V was trimmed by 7 bases and J by 4 bases, leaving 14 bases between them. Per the germline V gene, CDR1 is SNHLY and CDR2 is FYNNEI. There are 14 residues in the CDR3. This CDR3 is CASIPSGGNQPQHF. In DNA form, the CDR3 reads TGTGCCAGCATCCCGTCGGGGGGGAATCAGCCCCAGCATTTT.

The rearrangement joins TRBV5-6 to TRBJ2-3; 12 bases map to TRBD2. The V segment lost 4 bases and the J segment 6 bases; nucleotides outside the gene matches: 9. The CDR3 runs to 16 residues. Germline values: CDR1 SGHDT, CDR2 YYEEEE. CDR3 sequence: CASSPGLAGRGDTQYF. The CDR3 DNA sequence: TGTGCCAGCAGCCCTGGACTAGCGGGGCGGGGGGATACGCAGTATTTT.

The V call is TRBV7-2, the J call TRBJ2-7; 12 nucleotides agree with TRBD2. The CDR3 consists of 14 residues. V trimming: 5 bases; J trimming: 4 bases; junction bases outside the gene matches: 3. The germline V gene encodes CDR1 SGHTA and CDR2 FQGNSA. The CDR3 DNA is TGTGCCAGCAGCCGTGGACTAGCGGGGTACGAGCAGTACTTC. Its translation is CASSRGLAGYEQYF.

The chain employs TRBV28 and TRBJ1-1, with D uncertain. V dropped 6 bases and J dropped 0 bases, with 11 bases sitting between them. CDR1 is MDHEN and CDR2 is SYDVKM in the germline V gene. The CDR3 contains 14 residues. CDR3 in DNA: TGTGCCAGCAGACCCCCCTCAGTGAACACTGAAGCTTTCTTT. Translation: CASRPPSVNTEAFF.

The genes are TRBV20-1 and TRBJ1-2, with D maybe TRBD1 (6 bases). V gave up 3 bases and J gave up 1 base, with 9 bases separating them. The CDR3 consists of 13 residues. The V gene's germline CDR1 is DFQATT and CDR2 SNEGSKA (reference sequence). The CDR3 DNA is TGCAGTGCTAGTACAGGGCTTAACTATGGCTACACCTTC. As protein: CSASTGLNYGYTF.

This rearrangement joins TRBV27 to TRBJ2-7; no clear D. The germline V and J ends were trimmed by 2 bases and 6 bases, with 20 bases remaining between them. The CDR3 extends over 16 amino acids. Germline-derived CDR1 and CDR2 are MNHEY and SMNVEV (reference sequence). CDR3 in DNA: TGTGCCAGCAGTTTAGGGCGGAGAATTGGTGGCGGCGAGCAGTACTTC. Its protein is CASSLGRRIGGGEQYF.

This clonotype was counted between two and nine times. The chain's CDR3 is CSARPAPNGNYEQYF. CDR3 nucleotides: TGCAGTGCGAGACCTGCCCCTAACGGCAACTACGAGCAGTACTTC. The chain employs TRBV20-1 and TRBJ2-7; no reliable D call. Germline loops: CDR1 DFQATT, CDR2 SNEGSKA (reference sequence). Trimming took 6 bases from V and 3 from J, leaving 21 bases between them. This CDR3 contains 15 residues.

By share, this clonotype counts as large (0.1 to 1%). The chain combines TRBV2 with TRBJ2-5, with D perhaps matching TRBD2 (5 bases). Trimming pared 0 bases from V and 0 bases from J, leaving 11 bases between. This CDR3 spans 16 amino acids. Germline CDR1 and CDR2: SNHLY and FYNNEI. The DNA for the CDR3 is TGTGCCAGCAGTGAAGCGCGGGCTAGCTACCAAGAGACCCAGTACTTC. Protein product: CASSEARASYQETQYF.

The CDR3 DNA is TGCAGTGCTAGCGTCGGGCTAGCGGGAGACGAGCAGTACTTC. This encodes CSASVGLAGDEQYF. This chain links TRBV20-1 with TRBJ2-7, with 10 positions matching TRBD2. J gave up 5 bases and V 3 bases, and 7 bases lay outside the gene matches. This CDR3 has 14 residues. The V gene's germline CDR1 is DFQATT and CDR2 SNEGSKA (reference sequence).

There are a few counts of this clonotype. This sequence joins TRBV24-1 and TRBJ2-4; D might be TRBD1 or TRBD2, each matching 5 bases. The germline V and J ends were trimmed by 2 bases and 9 bases, with 13 bases remaining between them. The CDR3 has 14 amino acids. Germline values: CDR1 KGHDR, CDR2 SFDVKD. CDR3 coding DNA: TGTGCCACCAGTGATTCAACGGGGCTGGGCATTCAGTACTTC. Translating gives CATSDSTGLGIQYF.

The V call is TRBV6-1, the J call TRBJ1-5; D remains ambiguous. Trimming cost V 6 bases and J 6 bases, with 15 bases left between them. Germline V CDR1 and CDR2: MNHNS, SASEGT. This CDR3 spans 14 amino acids. CDR3 sequence reads: CASSLTNWGQPQHF. CDR3 in DNA: TGTGCCAGCAGCCTCACCAATTGGGGTCAGCCCCAGCATTTT.

The chain recombines TRBV18 with TRBJ1-2; 7 bases are shared with TRBD1. Trimming at V came to 4 bases and at J to 2 bases, leaving 4 bases not matched to a gene. The CDR3 contains 14 residues. Germline CDR1 is KGHSH and CDR2 is LQKENI. DNA for the CDR3: TGTGCCAGCTCACTGTCGACAGGGAACTATGGCTACACCTTC. Protein: CASSLSTGNYGYTF.

J is TRBJ2-1 and V is TRBV7-2; no clear D gene. The CDR3 loop spans 13 amino acids. Germline CDR1 reads SGHTA; CDR2 reads FQGNSA. Trimming shortened V by 2 bases and J by 4 bases, and 6 bases separated the two germline ends. In nucleotides, the CDR3 is TGTGCCAGCAGCTTAAACGGATACAATGAGCAGTTCTTC. It encodes CASSLNGYNEQFF.

The table lists this clonotype with a few counts. The chain is built from TRBV20-1 and TRBJ1-6; weak D call: TRBD1 (6 bases). Trimming left V 4 bases short and J 8 bases short, with 18 bases between. This CDR3 has 15 residues. Germline CDR1 is DFQATT and CDR2 is SNEGSKA (reference sequence). CDR3 DNA sequence: TGCAGTGCTAAGACAGGCTCAAACTGGGATTCACCCCTCCACTTT. It codes for CSAKTGSNWDSPLHF.

The chain carries TRBV28 and TRBJ2-3, with 8 bases lining up with TRBD2. CDR1 is MDHEN and CDR2 is SYDVKM in the germline V gene. The CDR3 length is 17 residues. V lost 5 bases to trimming and J lost 0 bases; unmatched junction nucleotides: 10. As DNA, the CDR3 is TGTGCCAGCAGTCCCCAGCGGGGGCGGGCTAGCACAGATACGCAGTATTTT. It is translated as CASSPQRGRASTDTQYF.

This rearrangement joins TRBV11-2 to TRBJ2-1, with D possibly matching TRBD1 (5 bases). The germline V and J ends were trimmed by 1 base and 4 bases, with 11 bases remaining between them. Germline V CDR1 and CDR2: SGHAT, FQNNGV. This CDR3 contains 15 residues. Written as DNA, the CDR3 is TGTGCCAGCAGCTTAGTCCATAAGGGGTACAATGAGCAGTTCTTC. Translating it yields CASSLVHKGYNEQFF.

V and J are TRBV7-2 and TRBJ2-7; 8 bases line up with TRBD1. The CDR3 spans 14 residues. Per the germline V gene, CDR1 is SGHTA and CDR2 is FQGNSA. With V trimmed by 4 bases and J by 0 bases, 2 bases remained unmatched. The DNA of the CDR3 is TGTGCCAGCAGCTGGGACAGGAGCTCCTACGAGCAGTACTTC. Translated, it gives CASSWDRSSYEQYF.